Listed here is a single TCR beta chain. What it binds is unknown. These data come from a study of T cell repertoires in cytomegalovirus infection. On the study more broadly: Both CMV infection and a matching HLA type were indicated by public TCR beta signatures.

One entry per CDR3 protein, called by TCRdb with MiXCR from the reads. This sample yields hundreds of thousands of distinct CDR3 sequences, of which about 24% are seen a single time; around 8% belongs to the top ten. The study's findings and limits: The study identified carriers of CMV plus the relevant HLA from cumulative public TCR beta family frequency. HLA-C-restricted CMV clonotypes gave the most frequent clonotype in two of eight donors.

V shed 3 bases and J 7 bases; nucleotides not matched to a gene: 11. The germline CDR1 and CDR2 sequences are LGHNT and FRNRAP. The CDR3 runs to 17 residues. The gene calls are TRBV12-5 and TRBJ2-2; TRBD1 aligns across 10 bases. The sequenced material came from CD8+ T cells from PBMCs. The sequence derives from a human donor in good health (CMV status not recorded). Some clones in this sample may be carry-over from other donors' samples. The CDR3 nucleotides are TGTGCTAGTGGTTTTACGTTAGGACAGGGGGACGGCGGGGAGCTGTTTTTT. Amino acid sequence: CASGFTLGQGDGGELFF.